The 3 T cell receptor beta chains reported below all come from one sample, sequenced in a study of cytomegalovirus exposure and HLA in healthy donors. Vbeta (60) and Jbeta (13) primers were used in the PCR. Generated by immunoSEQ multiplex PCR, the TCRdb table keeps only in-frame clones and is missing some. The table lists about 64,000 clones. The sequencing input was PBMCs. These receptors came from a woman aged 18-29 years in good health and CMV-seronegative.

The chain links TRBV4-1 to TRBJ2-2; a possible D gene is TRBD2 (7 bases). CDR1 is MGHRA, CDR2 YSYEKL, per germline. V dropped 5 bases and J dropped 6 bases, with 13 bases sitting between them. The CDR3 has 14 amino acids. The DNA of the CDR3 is TGCGCCAGCAGCTCCTTGGGGGGGCCCGGGGAGCTGTTTTTT. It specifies CASSSLGGPGELFF.

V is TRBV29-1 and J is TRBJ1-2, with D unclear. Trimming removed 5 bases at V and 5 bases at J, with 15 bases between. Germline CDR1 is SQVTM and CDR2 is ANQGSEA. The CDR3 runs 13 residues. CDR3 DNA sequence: TGCAGCGTTTCCCGGAGCGAGGAGTATGGCTACACCTTC. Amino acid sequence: CSVSRSEEYGYTF. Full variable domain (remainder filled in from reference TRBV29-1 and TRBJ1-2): SAVISQKPSRDICQRGTSLTIQCQVDSQVTMMFWYRQQPGQSLTLIATANQGSEATYESGFVIDKFPISRPNLTFSTLTVSNMSPEDSSIYLCSVSRSEEYGYTFGSGTRLTVV.

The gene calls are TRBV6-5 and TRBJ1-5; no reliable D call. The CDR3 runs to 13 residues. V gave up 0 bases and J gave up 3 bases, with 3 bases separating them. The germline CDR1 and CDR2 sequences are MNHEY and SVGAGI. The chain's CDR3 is CASSYSYNQPQHF. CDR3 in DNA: TGTGCCAGCAGTTACTCGTACAATCAGCCCCAGCATTTT.